This T cell receptor beta chain was observed in a study of a mutant IDH1 vaccine in newly diagnosed glioma. The wider study: The study started vaccination 4-6 weeks after radiotherapy alone, or with temozolomide cycles. Treatment recipients were approximately 60% male and around 40% female, and their mean age was roughly 40 years.

As concerns this clone: Its antigen is unknown.

Generated by immunoSEQ multiplex PCR, the TCRdb table keeps only in-frame clones and is missing some. The table includes 52,000 or so clones, 65% to 90% detected once. Regarding time point: week 5, during vaccination. Each dose of the vaccine consisted of 300 ug of mutant IDH1 20-mer peptide, with topical imiquimod. General observations from the study: Altogether, about 95% of patients exhibited vaccine-induced immune responses.

CDR3 size: 13 residues. Germline assignment: CDR1 MDHEN and CDR2 SYDVKM. V lost 9 bases and J 4 bases, leaving 15 bases between the germline ends. The sequencing used PBMCs, collected from a glioma patient whose treatment included an IDH1 peptide vaccine. The rearrangement links TRBV28 to TRBJ1-2, with D perhaps matching TRBD1 (6 bases). The TCR comes from a woman under 30 with glioma. Some clones in this sample may be carry-over from other donors' samples. The CDR3 is CASRDIWFYGYTF. CDR3 bases: TGTGCCAGTCGGGACATTTGGTTCTATGGCTACACCTTC.